Presented here are 20 T cell receptor beta chains from one specimen sequenced in a study of CXCR3-negative and CXCR3-positive naive CD8 T cells (dated 2019 in TCRdb). The study at large found these results: TRB CDR3s from CXCR3-positive naive cells showed higher hydrophobicity (lower Kidera factor 4), lower energy, and higher strength and volume indices than CXCR3-negative naive cells.

The sequencer was a NextSeq 550. The Human TCR Profiling Kit (MiLaboratory) was used to prepare UMI-labeled 5' RACE TRB cDNA libraries. After the reads were reprocessed by TCRdb, one entry was made per CDR3 protein sequence, with no DNA. The sample's records list 100,000 or so distinct CDR3 sequences. The ten largest clones represent roughly 0.35% of the sample. These receptors have no identified antigens. The material sequenced was naive CXCR3+ CD8+ T cells from blood. The cell subset or site tag for this specimen amounts to: CD45RO-CCR7+CD27+CD95- naive CD8+ T cells expressing CXCR3 (TNR3+). These receptors were collected from a human donor in good health. Some clones in this sample may be carry-over from other donors' samples.

V is TRBV6-5 and J is TRBJ2-3. From germline, CDR1 is MNHEY and CDR2 SVGAGI. The CDR3 runs to 15 residues. The CDR3 reads CASSATTYRTDTQYF.

The chain uses TRBV27 and TRBJ2-2. The CDR3 length is 14 residues. The germline gives CDR1 MNHEY, CDR2 SMNVEV (reference sequence). The CDR3: CASSPIVKAGELFF.

CDR3 residues: CASRASGGAYWYEQYF. The chain combines TRBV27 with TRBJ2-7; TCRdb outputs TRBD2, but without DNA this stays unchecked. CDR3 length equals 16 residues. Germline CDR1 is MNHEY and CDR2 is SMNVEV (reference sequence).

This chain joins TRBV28 and TRBJ2-2. The CDR3 runs 12 residues. CDR1 and CDR2 (germline): MDHEN, SYDVKM. This chain's CDR3 is CASSFKGGELFF.

The chain has TRBV10-2 and TRBJ2-5; TCRdb calls TRBD1, which cannot be checked without DNA. The germline V gene has CDR1 WSHSY and CDR2 SAAADI. This CDR3 has 15 amino acids. The CDR3 region is CASSESTGLGETQYF.

This sequence joins TRBV12-2 and TRBJ1-5; TCRdb lists TRBD1, though no DNA is available to test this call. TRBV12-2 is a documented pseudogene. This CDR3 has 15 residues. CDR3 sequence reads: CASRSDRGLGQPQHF.

This chain connects TRBV18 to TRBJ1-2. The CDR3 has 15 residues. The V gene's germline CDR1 is KGHSH and CDR2 LQKENI. This chain's CDR3 is CASSPPDGTNYGYTF. The entire variable domain, with the rest obtained from reference TRBV18 and TRBJ1-2, is as follows: NAGVMQNPRHLVRRRGQEARLRCSPMKGHSHVYWYRQLPEEGLKFMVYLQKENIIDESGMPKERFSAEFPKEGPSILRIQQVVRGDSAAYFCASSPPDGTNYGYTFGSGTRLTVV.

CDR3 amino acids: CASSLGLRLSSYNEQFF. The chain combines TRBV7-2 with TRBJ2-1. The CDR3 contains 17 residues. The germline V gene encodes CDR1 SGHTA and CDR2 FQGNSA.

The chain recombines TRBV13 with TRBJ1-1; TCRdb indicates TRBD1, and absent DNA this call remains unverified. CDR3 length equals 14 residues. Germline-derived CDR1 and CDR2 are PRHDT and FYEKMQ (reference sequence). CDR3 sequence reads: CASGPRQGITEAFF.

The chain links TRBV29-1 to TRBJ2-5; no DNA is available, so the TRBD1 call from TCRdb remains unchecked. The CDR3 loop spans 15 amino acids. Germline assignment: CDR1 SQVTM and CDR2 ANQGSEA. The CDR3 sequence: CSVEEGVGREETQYF.

This chain connects TRBV11-3 to TRBJ1-2. Germline V gene sequence: CDR1 SGHNT, CDR2 YENEEA. The CDR3 runs 13 residues. CDR3 residues: CATRPQPRYGYTF.

The chain carries TRBV12-3 or TRBV12-4 and TRBJ1-2; TCRdb lists TRBD1, though no DNA is available to test this call. There are 12 residues in the CDR3. CDR3 loop: CASNDRMEGYTF.

This rearrangement joins TRBV15 to TRBJ2-7; as DNA is missing, the TRBD2 call by TCRdb cannot be tested. Germline CDR1 and CDR2: LNHNV and YYDKDF (reference sequence). The CDR3 is 14 amino acids. The CDR3 is CATSSGTETYEQYF.

The chain uses TRBV7-9 and TRBJ2-7; lacking DNA, the TRBD2 call made by TCRdb goes unchecked. This CDR3 has 17 amino acids. CDR1 is SEHNR and CDR2 is FQNEAQ in the germline V gene (reference sequence). This CDR3 is CASTKTASGSEGYEQYF.

The chain links TRBV11-3 to TRBJ2-3; TCRdb outputs TRBD2, but without DNA this stays unchecked. From germline, CDR1 is SGHNT and CDR2 YENEEA. This CDR3 region has 16 residues. This CDR3 is CASSPWTSGRTDTQYF.

The chain couples TRBV14 to TRBJ2-7; lacking DNA, the TRBD1 call made by TCRdb goes unchecked. Germline lookup yields CDR1 SGHDN and CDR2 FVKESK. This CDR3 has 14 residues. The CDR3 here is CASSTYGGPYEQYF.

The CDR3 here is CASTEGLAGPYEQYF. The J gene is TRBJ2-7, the V gene TRBV2; the TCRdb D gene call, TRBD2, has no DNA to confirm it. The CDR3 runs to 15 residues. In germline, CDR1 is SNHLY, CDR2 FYNNEI.

The rearrangement links TRBV2 to TRBJ2-7. CDR3 size: 13 residues. From germline, CDR1 is SNHLY and CDR2 FYNNEI. The CDR3 is CASSTGSSYEQYF.

V gene TRBV11-2 combines with J gene TRBJ2-7; TCRdb calls TRBD2, which cannot be checked without DNA. Germline V lookup: CDR1 SGHAT, CDR2 FQNNGV. The CDR3 has 15 amino acids. The CDR3 reads CASSLEAGGLYEQYF.

The J gene is TRBJ2-7, the V gene TRBV28; absent DNA, TCRdb's TRBD1 call cannot be checked. The germline gives CDR1 MDHEN, CDR2 SYDVKM. There are 15 residues in the CDR3. The CDR3 protein is CASSPRRGIADEQYF.